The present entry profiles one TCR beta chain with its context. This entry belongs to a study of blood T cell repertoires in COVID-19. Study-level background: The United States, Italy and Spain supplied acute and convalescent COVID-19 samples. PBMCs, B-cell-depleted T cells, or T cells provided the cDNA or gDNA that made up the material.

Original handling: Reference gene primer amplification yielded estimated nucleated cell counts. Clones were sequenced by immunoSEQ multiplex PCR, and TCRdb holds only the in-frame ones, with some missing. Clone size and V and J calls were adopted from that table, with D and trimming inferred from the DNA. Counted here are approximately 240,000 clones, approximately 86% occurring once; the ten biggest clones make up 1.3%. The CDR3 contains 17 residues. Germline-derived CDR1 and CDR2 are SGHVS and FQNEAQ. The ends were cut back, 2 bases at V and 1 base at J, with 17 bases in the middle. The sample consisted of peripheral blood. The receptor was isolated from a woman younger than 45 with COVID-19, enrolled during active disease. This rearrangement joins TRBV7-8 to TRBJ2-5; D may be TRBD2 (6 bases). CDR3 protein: CASSLWGTGVIQETQYF. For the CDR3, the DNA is TGTGCCAGCAGCTTATGGGGCACGGGGGTAATCCAAGAGACCCAGTACTTC.